This passage covers 26 T cell receptor beta chains from one sample sequenced in a study of CD8+CD57+ T cells in acquired aplastic anemia. Sequencing involved patients with CD8+CD57+ cell expansion previously shown by flow cytometry. The template used for profiling TCR beta VDJ and CDR3 was genomic DNA. Using its own MiXCR run on the reads, TCRdb lists one record per CDR3 protein. The sample shows about 190,000 distinct CDR3 sequences, around 45% of them seen only once. Specimen: sorted CD4+, CD8+, or CD8+CD57+ T cells (not recorded which) from PBMCs. The receptors shown here come from a human donor with aplastic anemia.

This clonotype was counted only a few times. This chain uses TRBV24-1 with TRBJ2-6; weak D call: TRBD1 (5 bases). CDR1 is KGHDR, CDR2 SFDVKD, per germline. The CDR3 runs 14 residues. V was cut by 9 bases and J by 0 bases, with 8 bases left in between. The chain's CDR3 is CATLDSSGANVLTF. The CDR3 DNA reads TGTGCCACCCTAGACAGCTCTGGGGCCAACGTCCTGACTTTC.

The chain is built from TRBV2 and TRBJ2-5, with D perhaps given as TRBD1 or TRBD2 (6 bases each). The CDR3 sequence is 13 residues long. CDR1 and CDR2 (germline): SNHLY, FYNNEI. The germline V and J ends were trimmed by 4 bases and 4 bases, with 10 bases remaining between them. CDR3 residues: CASSGRGVETQYF. CDR3 nucleotides: TGTGCCAGCAGTGGGAGGGGGGTAGAGACCCAGTACTTC.

The rearrangement links TRBV6-1 to TRBJ1-2; 9 bases agree with TRBD1. The CDR3 spans 14 residues. Unmatched junction bases numbered 5, after V lost 5 bases and J lost 4 bases. Germline loops: CDR1 MNHNS, CDR2 SASEGT. CDR3 nucleotide sequence: TGTGCCAGCAGTCGCGACAGGGGGATCTATGGCTACACCTTC. It is translated as CASSRDRGIYGYTF.

The gene calls are TRBV7-9 and TRBJ2-1; perhaps TRBD2 as D (5 bases). Germline-derived CDR1 and CDR2 are SEHNR and FQNEAQ (reference sequence). This CDR3 is 13 amino acids long. Trimming pared 5 bases from V and 9 bases from J, leaving 14 bases between. CDR3 sequence (DNA): TGTGCCAGCAGCGAGGGAGAAGGTGGTGAGCAGTTCTTC. This encodes CASSEGEGGEQFF.

This clonotype was seen a single time. The chain recombines TRBV7-3 with TRBJ1-1; D gene unclear. This CDR3 comprises 14 residues. Germline V gene data show CDR1 as SGHTA and CDR2 as FQGTGA. V was shortened by 2 bases and J by 1 base, with 8 bases between the two germline ends. Here the CDR3 DNA reads TGTGCCAGCAGCTTATACCCCTCGAACACTGAAGCTTTCTTT. Its translation: CASSLYPSNTEAFF.

This chain connects TRBV20-1 to TRBJ2-7; TRBD2 is a possible D gene (5 bases). From germline, CDR1 is DFQATT and CDR2 SNEGSKA (reference sequence). CDR3 size: 13 residues. Between the trimmed V and J ends, which lost 5 bases and 3 bases, there was a span of 14 bases. DNA for the CDR3: TGCAGTGCTTGTTGCGGTAGCGACTACGAGCAGTACTTC. Amino acids: CSACCGSDYEQYF.

V usage is TRBV7-9 and J usage is TRBJ2-5; D not certain. The CDR3 covers 13 residues. Trimming removed 4 bases at V and 3 bases at J, with 9 bases between. Germline V gene sequence: CDR1 SEHNR, CDR2 FQNEAQ (reference sequence). In DNA, the CDR3 is TGTGCCAGCAGCTCACACAAGGAAGAGACCCAGTACTTC. Protein: CASSSHKEETQYF.

The rearrangement links TRBV4-1 to TRBJ1-2; 8 bases map to TRBD1. J lost 1 base, V lost 1 base, and 2 bases had no gene match. This CDR3 comprises 15 residues. CDR1 is MGHRA and CDR2 is YSYEKL in the germline V gene. The CDR3 coding sequence is TGCGCCAGCAGCCAAGGACAGGGGATTAACTATGGCTACACCTTC. It yields the protein CASSQGQGINYGYTF.

There are many counts of this clonotype. This chain connects TRBV12-3 or TRBV12-4 to TRBJ2-1; tentative D call: TRBD1 (6 bases). The V and J ends lost 1 base and 3 bases respectively, with 13 bases between them. The CDR3 is 16 amino acids. CDR3 coding DNA: TGTGCCAGCAGTTTAGGGACAGTAGTTTTCTACAATGAGCAGTTCTTC. Protein product: CASSLGTVVFYNEQFF.

This clonotype was recorded at least ten times. The genes are TRBV9 and TRBJ2-2, with a possible D match to TRBD2 (5 bases). There are 15 residues in the CDR3. Trimming pared 0 bases from V and 4 bases from J, leaving 10 bases between. Germline CDR1 reads SGDLS; CDR2 reads YYNGEE. The CDR3 protein is CASSVGGLFTGELFF. CDR3 coding DNA: TGTGCCAGCAGCGTAGGAGGACTTTTCACCGGGGAGCTGTTTTTT.

This chain links TRBV2 with TRBJ2-5; no firm D call. CDR1 and CDR2 (germline): SNHLY, FYNNEI. V lost 4 bases to trimming and J lost 1 base, with 7 bases between them. This CDR3 comprises 13 residues. CDR3 protein: CASSGQSQETQYF. The CDR3 DNA reads as TGTGCCAGCAGTGGGCAGTCCCAAGAGACCCAGTACTTC.

This clonotype was counted ten times or more. The chain is built from TRBV5-1 and TRBJ1-6, with 7 bases that match TRBD1. The CDR3 spans 16 residues. Germline lookup yields CDR1 SGHRS and CDR2 YFSETQ. V shed 4 bases and J 9 bases; nucleotides not matched to a gene: 13. In DNA form, the CDR3 reads TGCGCCAGCAGCACGGCGCCCGGGACAGCCGGTTCACCCCTCCACTTT. It yields the protein CASSTAPGTAGSPLHF.

A remark on this clonotype: Since a much larger clone is just one base distant, this may be a read error. The rearrangement uses TRBV5-1 and TRBJ1-1; 8 bases map to TRBD1. The germline CDR1 and CDR2 sequences are SGHRS and YFSETQ. J gave up 7 bases and V 3 bases, and 5 bases lay outside the gene matches. The CDR3 is 13 amino acids. The CDR3 protein is CASSSQGADEAFF. The CDR3 DNA sequence: TGCGCCAGCAGCTCCCAGGGGGCGGATGAAGCTTTCTTT.

This clonotype has a single count. The CDR3: CASSTSWYEQYF. For the CDR3, the DNA is TGTGCCAGTAGTACTAGTTGGTACGAGCAGTACTTC. V usage is TRBV19 and J usage is TRBJ2-7; D ambiguous. This CDR3 has 12 amino acids. CDR1 LNHDA and CDR2 SQIVND come from the germline V gene (reference sequence). Trimming removed 4 bases at V and 4 bases at J, with 8 bases between.

V and J are TRBV29-1 and TRBJ2-7; either TRBD1 or TRBD2 may supply D (5 bases each). CDR3 length: 14 amino acids. The germline V gene has CDR1 SQVTM and CDR2 ANQGSEA. Trimming removed 3 bases from V and 5 bases from J, with 17 bases in between. CDR3 coding DNA: TGCAGCGTTGAGACCGGGACCGCCCAGGACGAGCAGTACTTC. Protein sequence: CSVETGTAQDEQYF.

This clonotype was counted a few times. CDR3 nucleotide sequence: TGTGCCACCAGTGATCTAGCAGATACGCAGTATTTT. Protein product: CATSDLADTQYF. The rearrangement joins TRBV24-1 to TRBJ2-3; D is uncertain. The CDR3 covers 12 residues. Germline assignment: CDR1 KGHDR and CDR2 SFDVKD. Between the trimmed V and J ends, which lost 3 bases and 4 bases, there was a span of 4 bases.

Remarks on this clonotype: Given a much more abundant clone one base away, this may be a read error. CDR3 sequence (DNA): TGTGCCAGCAGCTCGTTAGGGAATGAAAAACTGTTTTTT. Its protein is CASSSLGNEKLFF. The rearrangement joins TRBV7-9 to TRBJ1-4; D uncertain. Between the trimmed V and J ends, which lost 4 bases and 5 bases, there was a span of 8 bases. This CDR3 spans 13 amino acids. Germline V gene sequence: CDR1 SEHNR, CDR2 FQNEAQ (reference sequence).

At least ten counts were recorded for this clonotype. The V call is TRBV9, the J call TRBJ1-1; D may be TRBD1 (5 bases). With 3 bases removed from V and 4 bases from J, the gap between germline ends came to 10 bases. The CDR3 runs to 13 residues. Germline V lookup: CDR1 SGDLS, CDR2 YYNGEE. CDR3 residues: CASSAGSTTEAFF. DNA for the CDR3: TGTGCCAGCAGCGCAGGGTCGACCACTGAAGCTTTCTTT.

The chain employs TRBV9 and TRBJ2-3; D remains unclear. The V gene's germline CDR1 is SGDLS and CDR2 YYNGEE. CDR3 length equals 15 residues. Trimming removed 3 bases from V and 0 bases from J, with 11 bases in between. The CDR3 reads CASSAHLGSTDTQYF. The CDR3, as DNA: TGTGCCAGCAGCGCCCACTTGGGGAGCACAGATACGCAGTATTTT.

This clonotype was observed at least ten times. V gene TRBV6-1 combines with J gene TRBJ1-6; 9 nucleotides match TRBD1. The CDR3 loop spans 15 amino acids. CDR1 and CDR2 from the germline V gene are MNHNS and SASEGT. Germline trimming cut 4 bases from V and 9 bases from J; bases unmatched to any gene: 7. The CDR3 here is CASSARQGGISPLHF. The CDR3, as DNA: TGTGCCAGCAGTGCTCGACAGGGGGGAATTTCACCCCTCCACTTT.

This clonotype was recorded only once. V usage is TRBV25-1 and J usage is TRBJ1-4; possible D gene TRBD1, 5 bases. The CDR3 has 15 residues. V was trimmed by 6 bases and J by 6 bases, leaving 17 bases between them. The germline CDR1 and CDR2 sequences are MGHDK and SYGVNS. The CDR3 is CASRTDQGSDEKLFF. CDR3 in DNA: TGTGCCAGCAGGACGGATCAGGGATCGGATGAAAAACTGTTTTTT.

This clonotype was observed many times. This sequence joins TRBV19 and TRBJ1-5; 9 positions match TRBD1. The CDR3 spans 15 residues. V shed 7 bases, J shed 3 bases, and the junction held 7 bases outside the gene matches. Per germline, CDR1 LNHDA and CDR2 SQIVND (reference sequence). CDR3 protein: CASNSDRGTNQPQHF. Here the CDR3 DNA reads TGTGCCAGTAATTCAGACAGGGGGACCAATCAGCCCCAGCATTTT.

This clonotype has just one count. This chain joins TRBV10-3 and TRBJ1-5; TRBD1 aligns across 9 bases. Looked up from germline, CDR1 is ENHRY and CDR2 is SYGVKD. The CDR3 consists of 14 residues. Trimming cost V 4 bases and J 2 bases; bases outside gene matches: 0. The CDR3 DNA reads as TGTGCCATCAGTGGGACAGGGGGCAATCAGCCCCAGCATTTT. Protein: CAISGTGGNQPQHF.

This clonotype has more than one count but fewer than ten. The genes are TRBV7-2 and TRBJ1-2; D gene uncertain. The V end was cut by 5 bases, the J end by 5 bases, with 12 bases between. Germline V CDR1 and CDR2: SGHTA, FQGNSA. CDR3 length: 13 amino acids. CDR3 bases: TGTGCCAGCAGCACGACTCGGGGTTATGGCTACACCTTC. Protein: CASSTTRGYGYTF.

This clonotype was detected many times. V usage is TRBV6-4 and J usage is TRBJ2-1; D remains ambiguous. Deletions cut 2 bases from V and 0 bases from J, with 8 bases between. CDR1 is MRHNA, CDR2 SNTAGT, per germline. The CDR3 spans 15 residues. In DNA form, the CDR3 reads TGTGCCAGCAGTGACAGGCCCAGCTCCTACAATGAGCAGTTCTTC. Amino acid sequence: CASSDRPSSYNEQFF.

This chain links TRBV10-3 with TRBJ1-5; possible D gene TRBD1, 5 bases. Trimming took 2 bases from V and 11 from J, leaving 16 bases between them. There are 14 residues in the CDR3. CDR1 ENHRY and CDR2 SYGVKD come from the germline V gene. The CDR3 protein is CAISEERGSGTQHF. The DNA of the CDR3 is TGTGCCATCAGTGAGGAGAGGGGATCGGGGACCCAGCATTTT.